This T cell receptor beta chain was recovered during a study of a mutant IDH1 vaccine in newly diagnosed glioma. Study details: Vaccination began 4-6 weeks post radiotherapy alone, or with temozolomide cycles.

Time point of the sample: week 47, end of study. What each vaccine dose contained was 300 ug of mutant IDH1 20-mer peptide, accompanied by topical imiquimod. The germline V gene has CDR1 MNHEY and CDR2 SVGAGI. The CDR3 is 15 amino acids. The V end lost 2 bases, the J end lost 2 bases, and 12 bases lay between the germline ends. Points on this clone: Its antigen is undetermined.

Study-wide results and caveats: Changes in top peripheral clonotypes did not appear linked to pseudoprogression.

This table comes from immunoSEQ multiplex PCR, and its TCRdb copy is limited to in-frame clones, with some not included. The data hold about 34,000 clones, with 87% observed a single time. V is TRBV6-5 and J is TRBJ2-5; no clear D gene. The clonotype was recovered from a woman aged 30 to 39 with glioma. Specimen: PBMCs, collected from a glioma patient whose treatment included an IDH1 peptide vaccine. The CDR3: CASSYAYDFQETQYF. CDR3 DNA sequence: TGTGCCAGCAGTTACGCGTACGATTTTCAAGAGACCCAGTACTTC.